This T cell receptor beta chain was recovered during a study of cytomegalovirus exposure and HLA in healthy donors (dated 2017 in TCRdb). Some background on the complete study: In an earlier analysis of some 610 of the donors, 276 Gb of sequence data and 120 million or so unique TCR beta sequences from 150 million to 200 million T cells were reported. About 280 gigabases of sequencing data and around 85 million unique TCR sequences made up an early release that covered nearly 650 HLA-typed donors. Among the roughly 400 genotyped donors, about 83% belonged to the genetic ancestry cluster associated with self-reported Caucasian donors. The study aimed to test whether cataloging public T cell receptors could reveal signatures of past pathogen exposure. Using immunosequencing, the study profiled T cell repertoires from about 650 subjects and related those repertoires to cytomegalovirus serostatus. A separate validation cohort of roughly 130 different subjects was used in addition to the approximately 700-subject first cohort. To predict cytomegalovirus infection status, the study combined high-throughput TCR immunosequencing, statistical association of individual TCRs with disease status, and machine learning. In a later analysis, previously published TCR beta repertoires from fewer than 750 donors were re-analyzed and high-resolution HLA genotyping was added so that TCR occurrence patterns could be studied. Rather than using new phenotypic data, the later analysis identified candidate immune exposures from TCR beta sequences and from how often those sequences occurred across donors. An earlier analysis of fewer than 750 of the donors used high-throughput TCR beta sequencing to judge whether each TCR beta V gene segment behaved as functional or pseudogenic. Donor age, sex, ethnicity and CMV serostatus were collected together with the repertoire data. In a later genetic analysis, genome-wide SNP genotypes for about 55% of the roughly 700 donors were used, and that subset was treated as a discovery cohort. All discovery cohort repertoires had been generated using a single sequencing platform. Class I and class II HLA loci were covered by the typing at four-digit resolution. The number of typed donors differed by locus: about 620-640 for A, B, C, DRB1 and DQB1; some 500 for DQA1; over 600 for DPA1; and roughly 490 for DPB1. Roughly five DR-DQ haplotypes were handled as single units for association and clustering, since linkage in the cohort was strong. Among 398 genotyped donors of the cohort, an average of approximately 240,000 unique TCR beta nucleotide sequences were sequenced per donor, about a sixth of them non-productive. Broad study findings and their caveats: Most TCR sequences were seen in very few donors, while some public TCRs were found in many individuals. An earlier analysis of approximately 540 of the donors showed that most TCR beta V segments appeared in productive rearrangements either about 87% or about 30% of the time, which broadly matched IMGT annotations. Presence/absence analyses assumed roughly uniform sequencing depth across donors, an assumption that may not hold. Assigning TCR associations to individual alleles was difficult when HLA alleles, especially DR and DQ, strongly co-occurred. Three of the identified cytomegalovirus-associated TCR beta chains were confirmed in vitro to be specific for cytomegalovirus antigens. The authors suggested that the approach could potentially be generalized to other disease states and immunological phenotypes. Compared with equally common non-associated chains, HLA-associated TCR beta chains in a later analysis were more clonally expanded and had lower generation probabilities. Linkage disequilibrium might explain the correlated functional status among segregating V segments, but an unknown experimental factor could not be ruled out. Immune exposure information for the cohort was limited to CMV serostatus. Specific HLA alleles were associated with 15,000 to 20,000 TCR beta sequences at a false discovery rate of 0.05 in a later analysis. The cohort was sequenced for TCR beta chains only, and without alpha or paired-chain data the features that could be detected were limited. Most CMV-associated TCR beta chains appeared to be HLA-restricted in a later analysis, and the HLA associations seemed to be driven largely by CMV exposure. A further reported finding was that TCR beta sequences accurately predicted the HLA-A and HLA-B alleles for most subjects in the first cohort. The study gave a list of more than 150 TCR beta chains associated with cytomegalovirus. In a later genetic analysis, fewer N-insertions in productive TCRs were reported among donors in an Asian-associated ancestry cluster than the approximately 710-donor mean. According to a later analysis, parvovirus B19, influenza, CMV and Epstein-Barr virus appeared linked to several top co-occurrence clusters. In a later genetic analysis, a missense DCLRE1C variant was associated with V-gene and J-gene trimming of TCR beta chains, and the association was replicated in an independent cohort. According to a later analysis, TCR association rates differed among HLA loci, with DRB1 alleles showing the most associated TCRs and HLA-C alleles showing the fewest. The earlier analysis of nearly 600 of the donors excluded 15 to 20 rarely observed V segments, including chromosome 9 orphons, because counts were too low. The classifier was reported to diagnose cytomegalovirus status with high specificity and sensitivity in both the original cohort and the validation cohort. A cluster of highly shared sequence variants was judged likely to represent a technical artifact of the sequencing pipeline. Because some donors lacked HLA typing at each locus, the association tests relied only on the typed subset. Some IMGT-functional V segments, including TRBV6-2 and TRBV6-3, could not be distinguished by the 87-base-pair reads and were therefore excluded.

A note on this clone: Its antigen is not yet known. Base-call qualities are not available, and no considerably larger clone is one nucleotide away.

Preparation of the library involved the immunoSEQ multiplex PCR assay. The multiplex PCR relied on a mix of 60 forward primers for TCR Vbeta segments and 13 reverse primers for TCR Jbeta segments. The CDR3 region of rearranged TCR beta genes was amplified from genomic DNA with a multiplex PCR assay. Amplified TCR beta libraries were sequenced as 87-base-pair reads on the Illumina HiSeq System. Per the original workflow: A later analysis tallied tens of millions of unique TCR beta chains across the 666 repertoires, and approximately 9.9 million of those chains were shared by two or more donors. To remove PCR and sequencing errors, raw reads were error-corrected and collapsed into unique sequences using a nearest-neighbor algorithm that merged closely related sequences. CDR3 sequences were aligned to IMGT reference sequences to assign V, D and J gene segments. For a sequence to be retained, a match of at least six nucleotides was required to both a V gene segment and a J gene segment. A rearrangement counted as productive if the CDR3 had no stop codons and remained in frame with V and J, and every other rearrangement counted as non-productive. CDR3 was defined according to IMGT convention as the region running from the second conserved V-encoded cysteine to the conserved J-encoded phenylalanine. The earlier analysis of about 590 of the donors excluded sequences that lacked an unambiguous match to a single V gene segment. In an earlier analysis of some 590 of the donors, V segments were called functional above 56.7% productive rearrangements and were called segregating when the between-donor standard deviation exceeded 5%. A statistical classification framework was built to diagnose cytomegalovirus status from the catalog of TCR beta chain sequences. In a later analysis, TCR nucleotide sequences were compared against IMGT/GENE-DB human TR gene sequences so that V and J genes could be assigned. The TCRdist pipeline was used in a later analysis to assign CDR3 sequences and most-parsimonious VDJ recombination scenarios. In a later analysis, each TCR beta chain was defined by its CDR3 amino acid sequence together with its V-gene family, and reads without a unique V-gene family were excluded. To address suspected cross-contamination and a sequencing artifact, a later analysis removed a few hundred highly shared, low-generation-probability nucleotide sequences. A later analysis calculated a clonal expansion index for each public chain from normalized within-repertoire ranks of inferred template counts. In a later analysis, generation probabilities were computed using a VDJ recombination model fitted to out-of-frame rearrangements, and the results were checked against IGoR. In a later analysis, hypergeometric tests were used to score TCR-TCR, TCR-HLA and TCR-CMV co-occurrence, with a repertoire-size bias correction applied to TCR pairs. False discovery rates were estimated in a later analysis by permuting HLA or CMV assignments 20 times. In a later analysis, co-occurring TCRs were grouped with DBSCAN, and TCRdist sequence similarity was added when clustering was performed within HLA-allele-positive subsets. Repertoires with fewer than 30,000 or more than 120,000 public chains, plus five repertoires with anomalous nucleotide sharing, were excluded from co-occurrence clustering. TCRdb's version of the immuneACCESS table is confined to in-frame rearrangements and falls short of the full clone set. An unresolved V gene accounts for under half of the shortfall where checked; the remainder is of unknown origin. V and J calls and clone size follow that table, whereas D and trimming were derived from the DNA. Counted in this sample were about 130,000 clones; 65% to 85% of them appeared once. Roughly 1.2% of the sample comes from the top ten.

From cysteine to phenylalanine, the CDR3 is 13 amino acids long. Only CDR3 DNA remains: 39 bases, in frame from the first base. V is trimmed back by 5 bases and J by 5 bases, and the junction contains 7 bases that no gene match accounts for. From the germline V gene, CDR1 is SQVTM and CDR2 is ANQGSEA. The cohort consisted of approximately 670 healthy bone marrow donors. All cohort members were sampled while nominally healthy, although unrecorded immune exposures were likely present. The donor tested CMV seronegative and was one of the 352 seronegative cohort members. Each donor provided a peripheral blood sample, and peripheral blood mononuclear cells were used for TCR beta sequencing. The Qiagen DNeasy Blood Extraction Kit was used to extract genomic DNA from the blood cell samples.

Sequencing was performed on PBMCs. This receptor was identified in a boy younger than 18 in good health and CMV-seronegative. The rearrangement joined TRBV29-1 to TRBJ2-5; 8 of the junction bases match TRBD1. Here is the DNA: TGCAGCGTTCAGGACAGGGCTAGGGAGACCCAGTACTTC. This sequence encodes CSVQDRARETQYF.